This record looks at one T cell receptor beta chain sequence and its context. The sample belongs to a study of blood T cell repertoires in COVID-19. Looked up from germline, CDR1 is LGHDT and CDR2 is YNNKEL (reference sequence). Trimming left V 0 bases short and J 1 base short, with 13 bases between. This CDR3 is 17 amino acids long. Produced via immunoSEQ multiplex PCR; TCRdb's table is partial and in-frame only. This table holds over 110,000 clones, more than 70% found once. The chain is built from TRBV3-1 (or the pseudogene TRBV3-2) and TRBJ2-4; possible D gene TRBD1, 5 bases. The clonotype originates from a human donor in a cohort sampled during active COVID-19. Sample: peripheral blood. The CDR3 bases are TGTGCCAGCAGCCAAGAGGGCAGGGCTTCGGCCAAAAACATTCAGTACTTC. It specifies CASSQEGRASAKNIQYF.